This T cell receptor (beta chain) was recorded in a study of Ad26.COV2.S vaccination and SARS-CoV-2 variants. Study-wide results and caveats: Ad26.COV2.S recipients had broader spike-specific TCRs (P = 0.0014). For non-spike TCRs, breadth in vaccine recipients resembled that in placebo recipients. Reported post-vaccination CD8+ and CD4+ T cell responses to spike showed substantial breadth.

Comment on this clone: The antigen remains unidentified.

Generated by immunoSEQ multiplex PCR, the TCRdb table keeps only in-frame clones and is missing some. The sample contains 350,000 to 450,000 clones, roughly nine tenths of which appear only once. Per germline, CDR1 SQVTM and CDR2 ANQGSEA. Unmatched junction bases numbered 4, after V lost 3 bases and J lost 2 bases. This CDR3 is 15 amino acids long. The input for sequencing was peripheral blood, taken after recovery from COVID-19. The clonotype was recovered from a human donor who had recovered from COVID-19. This rearrangement joins TRBV29-1 to TRBJ1-3; 10 nucleotides align to TRBD1. CDR3 loop: CSVDRQGAAGNTIYF. The CDR3 nucleotides are TGCAGCGTTGATCGACAGGGGGCAGCTGGAAACACCATATATTTT.